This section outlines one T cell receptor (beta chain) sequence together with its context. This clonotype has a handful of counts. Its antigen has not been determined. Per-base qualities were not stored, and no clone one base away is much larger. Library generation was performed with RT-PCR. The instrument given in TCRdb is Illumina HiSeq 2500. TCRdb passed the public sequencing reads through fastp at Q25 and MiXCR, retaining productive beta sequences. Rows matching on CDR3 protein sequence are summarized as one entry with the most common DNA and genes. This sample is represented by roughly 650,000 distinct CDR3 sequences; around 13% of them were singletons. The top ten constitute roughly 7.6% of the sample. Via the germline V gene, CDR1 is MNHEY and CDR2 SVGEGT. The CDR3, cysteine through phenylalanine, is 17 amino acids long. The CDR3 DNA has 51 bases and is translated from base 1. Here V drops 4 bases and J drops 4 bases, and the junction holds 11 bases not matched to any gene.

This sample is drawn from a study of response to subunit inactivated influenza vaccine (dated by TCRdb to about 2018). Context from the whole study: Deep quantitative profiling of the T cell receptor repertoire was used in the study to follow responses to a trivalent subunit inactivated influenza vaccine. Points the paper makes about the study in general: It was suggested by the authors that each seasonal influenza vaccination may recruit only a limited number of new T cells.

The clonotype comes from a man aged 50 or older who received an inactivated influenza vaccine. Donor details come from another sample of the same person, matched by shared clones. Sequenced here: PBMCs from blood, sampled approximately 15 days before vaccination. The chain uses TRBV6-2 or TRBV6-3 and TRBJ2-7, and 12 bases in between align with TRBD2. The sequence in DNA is TGTGCCAGCAGTTCTCCCCCTCTAGCGGGAGGGCGTTACGAGCAGTACTTC. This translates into CASSSPPLAGGRYEQYF.